The T cell receptor beta chain under discussion was sequenced for a study of CD8 T cells in Susac syndrome. With random hexamers, about 0.45 to 1 ug RNA was reverse transcribed. One entry per CDR3 protein, called by TCRdb with MiXCR from the immunoSEQ multiplex PCR reads. The table lists some 110,000 distinct CDR3 sequences, approximately 94% of them singletons. The CDR3 covers 13 residues. Trimming stripped 5 bases from V and 8 bases from J, with 14 bases between. Germline V gene sequence: CDR1 SGDLS, CDR2 YYNGEE. Specimen: CD8+ T cells from PBMCs. This sequence joins TRBV9 and TRBJ2-1; D gene uncertain. This TCR was recovered from a human donor with Susac syndrome. CDR3 sequence: CASSLTRWDEQFF. The DNA for the CDR3 is TGTGCCAGCAGTCTGACACGATGGGATGAGCAGTTCTTC.